This TCR beta chain was captured by sequencing in a study of blood T cell repertoires in COVID-19. As for the study in general: The analysed material was cDNA or gDNA that came from T cells, B-cell-depleted T cells, or PBMCs.

Only in-frame clones appear in the TCRdb table, and some are missing; sequencing was by immunoSEQ multiplex PCR. Of approximately 210,000 clones listed, about 85% are singletons. CDR3 size: 14 residues. V shed 6 bases and J shed 0 bases, with 11 bases lying between them. Germline-derived CDR1 and CDR2 are SGHVS and FNYEAQ. What was sequenced was peripheral blood. This receptor was taken from a man between 65 and 80 years old with acute or convalescent COVID-19. The chain couples TRBV7-6 to TRBJ1-1; D call uncertain. The CDR3 loop reads CASSSQVLNTEAFF. As DNA, the CDR3 is TGTGCCAGCAGTTCCCAGGTTTTGAACACTGAAGCTTTCTTT.